The source of this T cell receptor (beta chain) is a study of blood T cell repertoires in COVID-19. The CDR3 covers 14 residues. With 3 bases removed from V and 3 bases from J, the gap between germline ends came to 10 bases. Germline CDR1 MNHEY, CDR2 SVGAGI. Produced via immunoSEQ multiplex PCR; TCRdb's table is partial and in-frame only. The table includes 130,000 or so clones, around 84% detected once. The receptor's source is an older woman with acute or convalescent COVID-19. The J gene is TRBJ2-3, the V gene TRBV6-5; a weak D match, TRBD1 (5 bases). Source material: peripheral blood. The CDR3 spells CASSYIGATDTQYF. CDR3 in DNA: TGTGCCAGCAGTTATATTGGGGCTACAGATACGCAGTATTTT.